These T cell receptor beta chains were read from a single sample in a study of identical twins. TCRdb itself ran the 5' RACE reads through MiXCR, one entry per CDR3 protein. The sample has 500,000 to 550,000 distinct CDR3 sequences; around 20% are singletons. The data also belong to a second study, concerning yellow fever vaccine responses in identical twins.

What was sequenced was CD4+ T cells sorted from blood. All receptors derive from a woman aged 18 to 35 in good health. Both conserved end residues are part of each CDR3. Clone sizes are given selectively: once, few, many, or a class where the clone is expanded.

TRBV18	.	TRBJ2-5	CASSPPGPVQETQYF
TRBV5-1	.	TRBJ1-6	CASSLGDREGSPLHF
TRBV12-3/TRBV12-4	few	TRBJ1-2	CASSLTQGNYGYTF
TRBV2	.	TRBJ2-7	CAARTRDFYEQYF
TRBV12-3/TRBV12-4	.	TRBJ2-2	CASSPILQPGELFF
TRBV7-2	.	TRBJ2-3	CASSLVGGVRTDTQYF
TRBV5-1	.	TRBJ2-7	CASSLAGDRRYEQYF
TRBV12-3/TRBV12-4	.	TRBJ2-7	CASSLVGRQGVLGYEQYF
TRBV9	few	TRBJ1-1	CASSAQAPANTEAFF
TRBV14	few	TRBJ1-5	CASSQSGLGQPQHF
TRBV28	few	TRBJ2-7	CASSLGTRESSYEQYF
TRBV3-1	few	TRBJ1-3	CASSQDTGNTIYF
TRBV5-1	.	TRBJ2-1	CASRTSAYNEQFF
TRBV5-1	.	TRBJ2-2	CASSFGGPNTGELFF
TRBV7-2	.	TRBJ2-1	CASSWTGLAGNEQFF
TRBV20-1	few	TRBJ1-6	CSARDVETGVSPLHF
TRBV5-1	few	TRBJ2-7	CASSLGTTGFEEQYF
TRBV7-3	few	TRBJ2-1	CASSSTGQTYNEQFF
TRBV11-2	few	TRBJ1-2	CASSSRQGMRGYTF
TRBV5-1	.	TRBJ2-1	CASSPLGRGSNEQFF
TRBV6-5	.	TRBJ2-3	CASSYSRAGGYSDTQYF
TRBV10-3	.	TRBJ1-1	CATRRETNTEAFF
TRBV4-2	.	TRBJ2-3	CASSQRLLTSGSPSTDTQYF
TRBV4-1	.	TRBJ1-6	CASSQDGQRANSPLHF
TRBV7-6	.	TRBJ2-5	CASSLKGLAVQETQYF
TRBV6-5	few	TRBJ1-5	CASGSGDQPQHF
TRBV6-1	once	TRBJ2-3	CASSEARRASGKTDTQYF
TRBV5-6	few	TRBJ2-6	CASSFKSSGANVLTF
TRBV29-1	.	TRBJ2-1	CSVVKSSGPWGEQFF
TRBV2	few	TRBJ2-1	CASRQLTEQFF
TRBV20-1	few	TRBJ1-1	CSARGRAEAFF
TRBV2	few	TRBJ2-1	CASSYRHVSSYNEQFF
TRBV5-1	few	TRBJ2-3	CASSLGWGAGTDTQYF
TRBV12-3/TRBV12-4	few	TRBJ1-6	CASSLNARLSYNSPLHF
TRBV12-3/TRBV12-4	few	TRBJ2-1	CASAAGLASTEQFF
TRBV12-3/TRBV12-4	.	TRBJ2-3	CASSWGIAGGPRDTQYF
TRBV18	.	TRBJ2-5	CASSLLAGTVLETQYF
TRBV12-3/TRBV12-4	many	TRBJ1-1	CASSGYTEAFF
TRBV18	.	TRBJ2-1	CASSPPGQTYNEQFF
TRBV28	few	TRBJ1-2	CASSLAGTGSYGGYTF
TRBV25-1	.	TRBJ1-2	CASSEEEGSEFFYGYTF
TRBV29-1	.	TRBJ2-5	CSVGAASEPFGRETQYF
TRBV25-1	few	TRBJ2-7	CASSTGAPPYEQYF
TRBV3-1	.	TRBJ1-6	CASSSTTGGSPLHF